The TCR beta chain under discussion was sequenced for a study of shared clonotypes between healthy human individuals. Regarding the study as a whole: Clonotype sharing among donors, it was expected, would be affected by sequencing depth.

Genomic DNA per cell subset filled all wells of several immunoSEQ plates. Scientists sequenced DNA from unsorted PBMC on ten immunoSEQ deep assay plates. TCRdb keeps only in-frame clones here, not all; method: immunoSEQ multiplex PCR. The sample holds roughly 450,000 clones, around 79% seen once. The V and J ends lost 4 bases and 0 bases respectively, with 14 bases between them. The CDR3 has 16 residues. Per germline, CDR1 SGHRS and CDR2 YFSETQ. Concerning this clone itself: Its antigen is as yet unknown.

What was sequenced was PBMCs. The clonotype comes from a woman in her thirties or forties in good health. Some clones in this sample may be carry-over from other donors' samples. V is TRBV5-1 and J is TRBJ2-1; D might be TRBD2 (5 bases). This chain's CDR3 is CASSAGTGSSYNEQFF. DNA of the CDR3: TGCGCCAGCAGCGCCGGTACGGGAAGCTCCTACAATGAGCAGTTCTTC. Combining the CDR3 with reference TRBV5-1 and TRBJ2-1 gives the whole variable domain KAGVTQTPRYLIKTRGQQVTLSCSPISGHRSVSWYQQTPGQGLQFLFEYFSETQRNKGNFPGRFSGRQFSNSRSEMNVSTLELGDSALYLCASSAGTGSSYNEQFFGPGTRLTVL.